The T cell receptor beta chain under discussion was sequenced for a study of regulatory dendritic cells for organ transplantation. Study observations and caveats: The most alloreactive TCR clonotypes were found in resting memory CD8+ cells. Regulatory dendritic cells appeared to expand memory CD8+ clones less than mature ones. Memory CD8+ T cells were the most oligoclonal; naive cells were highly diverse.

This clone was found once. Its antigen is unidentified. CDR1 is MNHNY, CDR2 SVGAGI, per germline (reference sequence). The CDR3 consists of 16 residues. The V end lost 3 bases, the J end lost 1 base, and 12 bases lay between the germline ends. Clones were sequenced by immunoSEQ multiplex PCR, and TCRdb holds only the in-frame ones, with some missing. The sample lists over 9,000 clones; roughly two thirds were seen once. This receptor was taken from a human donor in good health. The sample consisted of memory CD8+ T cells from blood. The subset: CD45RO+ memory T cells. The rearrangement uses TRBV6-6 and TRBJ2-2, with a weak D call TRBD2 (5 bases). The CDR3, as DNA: TGTGCCAGCAGTTATCTAGCCGAAATGAACACCGGGGAGCTGTTTTTT. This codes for CASSYLAEMNTGELFF.